What follows is one T cell receptor (beta chain) and its context. A 5'RACE reaction primed in the constant segment made cDNA libraries of TCR alpha and TCR beta, and these carried sample barcodes and UMIs. TCRdb re-analysed the 5' RACE reads in MiXCR, keeping a single row per CDR3 protein. The sample contains about half a million distinct CDR3 sequences, 15% to 20% of which appear only once. This record comes from a study of T-cell memory formation after mild COVID-19. V shed 7 bases, J shed 5 bases, and the junction held 10 bases outside the gene matches. Germline V gene lookup returns CDR1 SGHVS and CDR2 FQNEAQ. The CDR3 has 15 residues.

The chain couples TRBV7-8 to TRBJ2-5; 10 nucleotides agree with TRBD2. The sample was PBMCs or a T cell subset sorted from them (not recorded which). The receptor was isolated from an adult woman who had mild COVID-19 (a few samples of this study predate the infection). Cell type and time point are not known. The CDR3 DNA follows: TGTGCCAGCACCGACCTAGCGGGGGTCGGGGAGACCCAGTACTTC. Translating gives CASTDLAGVGETQYF.